This is a list of T cell receptor beta chains from one sample in a study of OX40 agonist ivuxolimab in advanced cancers. The table came from immunoSEQ multiplex PCR; TCRdb's copy has only in-frame clones and leaves some out. Among fewer than 85,000 clones listed, approximately 78% were seen once. The sequenced sample was CD4+ or CD8+ T cells sorted from blood, obtained in a trial of the OX40 agonist ivuxolimab. The receptor set was obtained from an adult with an advanced solid tumor such as melanoma, head and neck, liver or kidney cancer. Both conserved end residues are part of each CDR3. Each record gives: CDR3 protein, CDR3 DNA, D gene, V gene, clone size, J gene. The D gene is left open where the match is weak. Not every row has a clone size; where given, it reads once, few, many or a size class.

cdr3_aa: CASNPIGGADTQYF
cdr3_nt: TGTGCCAGCAACCCCATAGGGGGCGCAGATACGCAGTATTTT
d_call: TRBD1
v_call: TRBV5-8
clone_size: .
j_call: TRBJ2-3

cdr3_aa: CASKEVRGHEQYF
cdr3_nt: TGTGCCAGCAAAGAAGTCCGCGGACACGAGCAGTACTTC
d_call: .
v_call: TRBV6-5
clone_size: .
j_call: TRBJ2-7

cdr3_aa: CASSSDRGPDGELFF
cdr3_nt: TGTGCCAGTAGTTCGGACAGGGGGCCTGACGGGGAGCTGTTTTTT
d_call: TRBD1
v_call: TRBV19
clone_size: once
j_call: TRBJ2-2

cdr3_aa: CAPRGGEAFF
cdr3_nt: TGTGCCCCGAGAGGGGGCGAAGCTTTCTTT
d_call: TRBD1
v_call: TRBV30
clone_size: few
j_call: TRBJ1-1

cdr3_aa: CASSLNYGGDEQYF
cdr3_nt: TGTGCCAGCAGCTTAAATTATGGGGGGGACGAGCAGTACTTC
d_call: TRBD2
v_call: TRBV7-2
clone_size: .
j_call: TRBJ2-7

cdr3_aa: CASSPGQREREQYF
cdr3_nt: TGCGCCAGCAGCCCCGGCCAGCGGGAACGAGAGCAGTACTTC
d_call: TRBD2
v_call: TRBV5-1
clone_size: .
j_call: TRBJ2-7

cdr3_aa: CASRSGTSGRGGETQYF
cdr3_nt: TGTGCCAGCCGCTCTGGGACTAGCGGGAGAGGGGGAGAGACCCAGTACTTC
d_call: TRBD2
v_call: TRBV28
clone_size: .
j_call: TRBJ2-5

cdr3_aa: CASSVYGLPGELFF
cdr3_nt: TGTGCCAGCAGTGTATACGGCCTCCCCGGGGAGCTGTTTTTT
d_call: .
v_call: TRBV2
clone_size: .
j_call: TRBJ2-2

cdr3_aa: CASSQIPRETEAFF
cdr3_nt: TGTGCCAGCAGCCAGATCCCACGAGAAACTGAAGCTTTCTTT
d_call: .
v_call: TRBV7-2
clone_size: .
j_call: TRBJ1-1

cdr3_aa: CASSLGTGVEKLFF
cdr3_nt: TGTGCCAGCAGCTTGGGGACAGGGGTGGAAAAACTGTTTTTT
d_call: TRBD1
v_call: TRBV7-9
clone_size: few
j_call: TRBJ1-4

cdr3_aa: CSVFTGGTLNTEAFF
cdr3_nt: TGCAGCGTTTTTACGGGGGGTACCTTGAACACTGAAGCTTTCTTT
d_call: .
v_call: TRBV29-1
clone_size: .
j_call: TRBJ1-1

cdr3_aa: CASSLGASTDTQYF
cdr3_nt: TGTGCCAGCAGCTTAGGAGCTAGCACAGATACGCAGTATTTT
d_call: .
v_call: TRBV11-2
clone_size: .
j_call: TRBJ2-3

cdr3_aa: CARSPPEKAEETQYF
cdr3_nt: TGTGCCAGAAGCCCTCCCGAGAAAGCCGAAGAGACCCAGTACTTC
d_call: .
v_call: TRBV5-3
clone_size: .
j_call: TRBJ2-5

cdr3_aa: CASSAQTDTQYF
cdr3_nt: TGTGCCAGCAGCGCCCAAACAGATACGCAGTATTTT
d_call: .
v_call: TRBV9
clone_size: .
j_call: TRBJ2-3

cdr3_aa: CASSWGTLNYGYTF
cdr3_nt: TGCGCCAGCAGCTGGGGGACACTTAACTATGGCTACACCTTC
d_call: .
v_call: TRBV5-1
clone_size: .
j_call: TRBJ1-2

cdr3_aa: CASSWTSLAGELFF
cdr3_nt: TGTGCCAGCAGTTGGACTAGTTTGGCCGGGGAGCTGTTTTTT
d_call: TRBD2
v_call: TRBV2
clone_size: .
j_call: TRBJ2-2

cdr3_aa: CASQDASEQFF
cdr3_nt: TGCGCCAGCCAAGACGCATCGGAACAGTTCTTC
d_call: .
v_call: TRBV5-1
clone_size: .
j_call: TRBJ2-1

cdr3_aa: CASSFTGTSNTGELFF
cdr3_nt: TGTGCCAGCAGCTTTACCGGGACGTCGAACACCGGGGAGCTGTTTTTT
d_call: .
v_call: TRBV5-8
clone_size: .
j_call: TRBJ2-2

cdr3_aa: CASSLRLASETQYF
cdr3_nt: TGTGCCAGCAGCTTACGTCTTGCTTCCGAGACCCAGTACTTC
d_call: .
v_call: TRBV13
clone_size: .
j_call: TRBJ2-5

cdr3_aa: CASSPPGSTANYGYTF
cdr3_nt: TGTGCCAGCTCACCACCCGGGTCCACCGCTAACTATGGCTACACCTTC
d_call: .
v_call: TRBV18
clone_size: few
j_call: TRBJ1-2

cdr3_aa: CASYRQGGTDTQYF
cdr3_nt: TGTGCCTCATACCGACAGGGCGGCACAGATACGCAGTATTTT
d_call: TRBD1
v_call: TRBV7-9
clone_size: .
j_call: TRBJ2-3

cdr3_aa: CAISRGQGQETQYF
cdr3_nt: TGTGCCATCAGTCGTGGACAGGGGCAGGAGACCCAGTACTTC
d_call: TRBD1
v_call: TRBV10-3
clone_size: .
j_call: TRBJ2-5

cdr3_aa: CASSRTTGGDTQYF
cdr3_nt: TGTGCCAGCAGCCGCACGACAGGGGGAGATACGCAGTATTTT
d_call: TRBD1
v_call: TRBV7-2
clone_size: .
j_call: TRBJ2-3

cdr3_aa: CASSQLLTNRDGSYEQYF
cdr3_nt: TGCGCCAGCAGCCAATTACTTACCAACCGGGACGGATCCTACGAGCAGTACTTC
d_call: .
v_call: TRBV4-1
clone_size: .
j_call: TRBJ2-7

cdr3_aa: CASTRYEGEQFF
cdr3_nt: TGTGCCAGCACTCGGTATGAAGGGGAGCAGTTCTTC
d_call: .
v_call: TRBV7-9
clone_size: once
j_call: TRBJ2-1

cdr3_aa: CASTVTGARGELFF
cdr3_nt: TGTGCCAGCACCGTCACCGGAGCCCGCGGGGAGCTGTTTTTT
d_call: .
v_call: TRBV2
clone_size: .
j_call: TRBJ2-2

cdr3_aa: CASSEQGAAEAFF
cdr3_nt: TGTGCCAGCAGTGAACAGGGGGCAGCTGAAGCTTTCTTT
d_call: TRBD1
v_call: TRBV2
clone_size: once
j_call: TRBJ1-1

cdr3_aa: CASSPMTGGEVTEAFF
cdr3_nt: TGTGCCAGCAGCCCCATGACAGGGGGCGAGGTCACTGAAGCTTTCTTT
d_call: TRBD1
v_call: TRBV6-6
clone_size: .
j_call: TRBJ1-1

cdr3_aa: CASSFLGGAWRGNTIYF
cdr3_nt: TGTGCCAGCAGCTTCCTTGGAGGGGCCTGGCGCGGAAACACCATATATTTT
d_call: .
v_call: TRBV5-6
clone_size: .
j_call: TRBJ1-3

cdr3_aa: CASSPGTSSNEQFF
cdr3_nt: TGTGCCAGCAGCCCCGGGACTAGCTCCAATGAGCAGTTCTTC
d_call: TRBD2
v_call: TRBV7-9
clone_size: .
j_call: TRBJ2-1